This T cell receptor (beta chain) was recorded in a study of breast tumors, draining lymph nodes, adjacent tissues. Study-level findings and limits: Tumor T cell lymph node origin was a supported hypothesis, not proven. Most tumor T cells seemingly derive from lymph node, then expand in tumor. Tumor repertoires ranked between lymph nodes and nontumor tissue in diversity, with V and J gene preferences. Luminal-like breast cancer showed significantly greater tumor-nontumor repertoire similarity than basal-like breast cancer did.

Axillary draining lymph nodes of breast cancer patients supplied the node samples. This clonotype was picked up many times. The antigen is unknown. TCRdb passed the multiplex PCR reads through MiXCR, listing each CDR3 protein once. This table holds approximately 190,000 distinct CDR3 sequences, roughly 31% found once. This CDR3 is built from 13 residues. V was pared by 4 bases and J by 2 bases, with 12 bases between. From germline, CDR1 is DFQATT and CDR2 SNEGSKA (reference sequence). The receptor comes from a female donor with breast cancer. Some clones in this sample may be carry-over from other donors' samples. Sequencing input: axillary lymph node tissue. The chain couples TRBV20-1 to TRBJ2-7; possibly TRBD2 for D (5 bases). CDR3: CSATREHTYEQYF. The CDR3 coding sequence is TGCAGTGCTACTAGGGAGCATACCTACGAGCAGTACTTC.